These 24 T cell receptor beta chains share one sample of origin, sequenced in a study of CD8 T cells in Susac syndrome. An amount of RNA that ranged from roughly 0.5 to 1 ug was reverse transcribed with random hexamers. TCRdb independently ran MiXCR on the immunoSEQ multiplex PCR reads; one entry per CDR3 protein. The sample consists of some 96,000 distinct CDR3 sequences, about 95% of them appearing once. Sequencing used CD8+ T cells from PBMCs. These receptors came from a human donor with Susac syndrome.

V is TRBV20-1 and J is TRBJ1-1, with unresolved D. The CDR3 is 12 residues long. Trimming left V 6 bases short and J 3 bases short, with 11 bases between. The germline V gene encodes CDR1 DFQATT and CDR2 SNEGSKA (reference sequence). The CDR3 sequence: CSAWEGDTEAFF. CDR3 coding DNA: TGCAGTGCATGGGAGGGAGACACTGAAGCTTTCTTT.

This chain uses TRBV13 with TRBJ1-2; no clear D. CDR3 size: 13 residues. CDR1 is PRHDT and CDR2 is FYEKMQ in the germline V gene (reference sequence). The V end lost 5 bases, the J end lost 0 bases, and 7 bases lay between the germline ends. The CDR3 region is CASSRDPNYGYTF. CDR3 DNA sequence: TGTGCCAGCAGCCGCGATCCTAACTATGGCTACACCTTC.

The chain links TRBV3-1 to TRBJ1-5, with D possibly matching TRBD1 (5 bases). With 1 base removed from V and 2 bases from J, the gap between germline ends came to 15 bases. CDR3 length: 17 residues. Germline-derived CDR1 and CDR2 are LGHDT and YNNKEL (reference sequence). The CDR3 sequence is CASSQGHQGNGNQPQHF. As DNA, the CDR3 is TGTGCCAGCAGCCAAGGACATCAGGGAAATGGCAATCAGCCCCAGCATTTT.

V gene TRBV6-5 combines with J gene TRBJ2-3; 14 positions match TRBD2. This CDR3 has 15 residues. After removal of 6 bases from V and 6 bases from J, the junction contained 5 bases not matched to a gene. CDR1 and CDR2 (germline): MNHEY, SVGAGI. CDR3 amino acids: CASRRGLAGEDTQYF. DNA for the CDR3: TGTGCCAGCAGACGGGGACTAGCGGGAGAGGATACGCAGTATTTT.

The genes are TRBV2 and TRBJ2-7; no reliable D call. The CDR3 runs 13 residues. CDR1 is SNHLY, CDR2 FYNNEI, per germline. V gave up 3 bases and J gave up 2 bases, with 8 bases separating them. Written as DNA, the CDR3 is TGTGCCAGCAGTGATATCCCAGCCTACGAGCAGTACTTC. This codes for CASSDIPAYEQYF.

J is TRBJ1-2 and V is TRBV19, with D maybe TRBD1 (6 bases). Germline V CDR1 and CDR2: LNHDA, SQIVND (reference sequence). The ends were cut back, 4 bases at V and 4 bases at J, with 16 bases in the middle. The CDR3 extends over 15 amino acids. CDR3 loop: CASSTRQDGSYGYTF. The DNA for the CDR3 is TGTGCCAGTAGTACTCGACAGGACGGGAGCTATGGCTACACCTTC.

The J gene is TRBJ2-4, the V gene TRBV5-1; the D is unclear. The CDR3 spans 14 residues. Trimming took off 1 base at V and 0 bases at J, with 5 bases between the two ends. Germline V lookup: CDR1 SGHRS, CDR2 YFSETQ. CDR3 in DNA: TGCGCCAGCAGCTTGAGTTTAGCCAAAAACATTCAGTACTTC. Translated, it gives CASSLSLAKNIQYF.

The chain joins TRBV3-1 to TRBJ2-7; D may be TRBD2 (6 bases). Germline loops: CDR1 LGHDT, CDR2 YNNKEL (reference sequence). The CDR3 has 19 residues. Trimming removed 3 bases at V and 3 bases at J, with 27 bases between. The CDR3 nucleotides read TGTGCCAGCAGCCATAGGATTGCTACTAGCCATTCGCTAATCTACGAGCAGTACTTC. Translated, it gives CASSHRIATSHSLIYEQYF.

The gene calls are TRBV24-1 and TRBJ2-7, with D unclear. Trimming removed 3 bases from V and 3 bases from J, with 11 bases in between. The CDR3 runs to 14 residues. From germline, CDR1 is KGHDR and CDR2 SFDVKD. CDR3 protein: CATSDGTRVYEQYF. As DNA, the CDR3 is TGTGCCACCAGTGATGGTACACGGGTCTACGAGCAGTACTTC.

The CDR3 bases are TGCAGTGCTAGGACCCCGAACACTGAAGCTTTCTTT. Encoded protein: CSARTPNTEAFF. The chain employs TRBV20-1 and TRBJ1-1; D unresolved. V dropped 3 bases and J dropped 1 base, with 6 bases sitting between them. Germline values: CDR1 DFQATT, CDR2 SNEGSKA (reference sequence). The CDR3 is 12 amino acids.

The J gene is TRBJ1-5, the V gene TRBV19; TRBD1 is a possible D gene (5 bases). The V end was cut by 6 bases, the J end by 2 bases, with 5 bases between. Germline CDR1 and CDR2: LNHDA and SQIVND (reference sequence). This CDR3 comprises 12 residues. In DNA form, the CDR3 reads TGTGCCAGTAGGGGGGGCAATCAGCCCCAGCATTTT. Translation: CASRGGNQPQHF.

The V call is TRBV6-5, the J call TRBJ1-2; TRBD1 agrees at 9 bases. J lost 0 bases, V lost 10 bases, and 6 bases had no gene match. Germline values: CDR1 MNHEY, CDR2 SVGAGI. This CDR3 is built from 14 residues. The CDR3 DNA sequence: TGTGCCATCCGAGGGACAGGGTCTAACTATGGCTACACCTTC. This codes for CAIRGTGSNYGYTF.

This clonotype showed up just once. The chain is built from TRBV7-9 and TRBJ1-1, with a weak D call TRBD1 (6 bases). The CDR3 is 15 amino acids. Germline V CDR1 and CDR2: SEHNR, FQNEAQ (reference sequence). V shed 5 bases and J shed 5 bases, with 18 bases lying between them. CDR3 DNA: TGTGCCAGCAGCCCCGGCTTTGGGGGGCTGACTGAAGCTTTCTTT. Amino acids: CASSPGFGGLTEAFF.

The chain employs TRBV6-5 and TRBJ2-7, with D perhaps TRBD2 (6 bases). Germline-derived CDR1 and CDR2 are MNHEY and SVGAGI. There are 14 residues in the CDR3. Trimming took off 6 bases at V and 2 bases at J, with 14 bases between the two ends. CDR3: CASRYLLAPYEQYF. The CDR3, as DNA: TGTGCCAGCAGGTACCTACTAGCCCCCTACGAGCAGTACTTC.

The gene calls are TRBV5-6 and TRBJ2-1; D might be TRBD2 (5 bases). CDR1 and CDR2 (germline): SGHDT, YYEEEE. This CDR3 is built from 17 residues. Trimming took off 4 bases at V and 1 base at J, with 18 bases between the two ends. The CDR3 DNA reads TGTGCCAGCAGCCTAGACCCTAGCTGGGAATCCTACAATGAGCAGTTCTTC. This codes for CASSLDPSWESYNEQFF. Variable domain in full (rest from reference TRBV5-6 and TRBJ2-1): DAGVTQSPTHLIKTRGQQVTLRCSPKSGHDTVSWYQQALGQGPQFIFQYYEEEERQRGNFPDRFSGHQFPNYSSELNVNALLLGDSALYLCASSLDPSWESYNEQFFGPGTRLTVL.

J is TRBJ2-6 and V is TRBV3-1; D remains unclear. The germline V gene encodes CDR1 LGHDT and CDR2 YNNKEL (reference sequence). V was pared by 5 bases and J by 0 bases, with 8 bases between. CDR3 length: 15 amino acids. CDR3 sequence: CASSSLFSGANVLTF. The CDR3 coding sequence is TGTGCCAGCAGCTCGCTCTTCTCTGGGGCCAACGTCCTGACTTTC.

The chain joins TRBV6-5 to TRBJ2-3; D is perhaps TRBD1 or TRBD2 (5 bases each). Trimming stripped 4 bases from V and 8 bases from J, with 10 bases between. Germline V CDR1 and CDR2: MNHEY, SVGAGI. This CDR3 is built from 12 residues. DNA for the CDR3: TGTGCCAGCAGTTCCACTGGGGGTACGCAGTATTTT. This codes for CASSSTGGTQYF.

This chain uses TRBV18 with TRBJ2-7, with 9 bases aligning to TRBD1. Losses at the gene ends were 0 bases for V and 5 bases for J; bases not matched to a gene: 2. The germline V gene encodes CDR1 KGHSH and CDR2 LQKENI. The CDR3 contains 14 residues. The CDR3 DNA is TGTGCCAGCTCACCACCGGGACAGGGTCACGAGCAGTACTTC. Translation gives CASSPPGQGHEQYF.

CDR3 bases: TGCGCCAGCAGCCAAGATCTGCAGGAGACCATGAACACTGAAGCTTTCTTT. This gives the protein CASSQDLQETMNTEAFF. The chain has TRBV4-1 and TRBJ1-1; D remains ambiguous. Germline lookup yields CDR1 MGHRA and CDR2 YSYEKL. This CDR3 is 17 amino acids long. The germline V and J ends were trimmed by 0 bases and 0 bases, with 14 bases remaining between them.

The chain combines TRBV3-1 with TRBJ2-5; D unclear. This CDR3 contains 14 residues. Trimming took off 4 bases at V and 6 bases at J, with 15 bases between the two ends. Germline CDR1 and CDR2: LGHDT and YNNKEL (reference sequence). The DNA of the CDR3 is TGTGCCAGCAGCCGTCTACGGAGTAGGAAGACCCAGTACTTC. Its translation is CASSRLRSRKTQYF.

The CDR3 protein is CASSTRQGGIYGYTF. The CDR3 coding sequence is TGCGCCAGCAGCACTCGACAGGGAGGTATCTATGGCTACACCTTC. The J gene is TRBJ1-2, the V gene TRBV5-1; 7 bases are shared with TRBD1. This CDR3 has 15 residues. CDR1 and CDR2 (germline): SGHRS, YFSETQ. Trimming at V came to 4 bases and at J to 4 bases, leaving 10 bases not matched to a gene. The whole variable domain, remainder taken from reference TRBV5-1 and TRBJ1-2, is KAGVTQTPRYLIKTRGQQVTLSCSPISGHRSVSWYQQTPGQGLQFLFEYFSETQRNKGNFPGRFSGRQFSNSRSEMNVSTLELGDSALYLCASSTRQGGIYGYTFGSGTRLTVV.

The V call is TRBV5-1, the J call TRBJ1-2, with D possibly being TRBD1 (6 bases). The CDR3 runs to 14 residues. V was clipped by 0 bases and J by 2 bases, with 8 bases between them. The germline gives CDR1 SGHRS, CDR2 YFSETQ. This CDR3 reads CASSLEGDNYGYTF. CDR3 coding DNA: TGCGCCAGCAGCTTGGAGGGGGACAACTATGGCTACACCTTC.

The chain combines TRBV20-1 with TRBJ2-7; 7 bases line up with TRBD2. J gave up 2 bases and V 2 bases, and 6 bases lay outside the gene matches. Germline CDR1 and CDR2: DFQATT and SNEGSKA (reference sequence). The CDR3 length is 14 residues. The CDR3 nucleotides are TGCAGTGCTAGATGGGACTACAATACCTACGAGCAGTACTTC. It codes for CSARWDYNTYEQYF.

The chain is built from TRBV3-1 and TRBJ1-1, with D tentatively TRBD1 (5 bases). Germline V gives CDR1 LGHDT, CDR2 YNNKEL (reference sequence). The CDR3 contains 12 residues. Between the trimmed V and J ends, which lost 6 bases and 10 bases, there was a span of 15 bases. The CDR3 spells CASRNRGRGAFF. In nucleotides, the CDR3 is TGTGCCAGCAGGAATAGGGGTAGGGGAGCTTTCTTT.